Listed below are T cell receptor beta chains from one sample, sequenced in a study of shared clonotypes between healthy human individuals. Data came from immunoSEQ multiplex PCR; TCRdb stores just in-frame clones and leaves some out. The table has more than 2,000,000 clones, more than 80% seen once. The sample taken for sequencing was naive CD4+ T cells from PBMCs. Receptors originate from a young man in good health. Some clones in this sample may be carry-over from other donors' samples. Each CDR3 is given with its conserved first and last residue. Fields, in order: clone size, D gene, V gene, J gene, CDR3 DNA, CDR3 protein. The D gene is left open where the match is weak. Only part of the rows carry a size: once, few, many, or a class if the clone is expanded.

>.|.|TRBV5-1|TRBJ1-2
TGCGCCAGCAGCTTTACAGGAGGGGTAGGCTACACCTTC
CASSFTGGVGYTF
>.|.|TRBV18|TRBJ2-3
TGTGCCAGCTCACCACCGGGTAGTGGCACAGATACGCAGTATTTT
CASSPPGSGTDTQYF
>.|.|TRBV5-1|TRBJ1-1
TGCGCCAGCAGCTGGGGGGGCACCACTGAAGCTTTCTTT
CASSWGGTTEAFF
>many|.|TRBV6-5|TRBJ2-5
TGTGCCAGCAGTTACCGGGGAGTAGAGACCCAGTACTTC
CASSYRGVETQYF
>.|TRBD1|TRBV5-8|TRBJ2-7
TGTGCCAGCAGCTTACAGGGACAGTACTACGAGCAGTACTTC
CASSLQGQYYEQYF
>.|TRBD2|TRBV28|TRBJ2-3
TGTGCCAGCAGAAAAGCGGGAGTGACAGATACGCAGTATTTT
CASRKAGVTDTQYF
>.|.|TRBV5-6|TRBJ2-5
TGTGCCAGCAGCAGCCGCGATGCCCAGTACTTC
CASSSRDAQYF
>few|.|TRBV27|TRBJ1-2
TGTGCCAGCAGTCCGTCGGTAGGGCTCGTTGGCTACACCTTC
CASSPSVGLVGYTF
>.|.|TRBV19|TRBJ2-7
TGTGCCAGTATAGGGGACCCATCGGGGGAGCAGTACTTC
CASIGDPSGEQYF
>.|.|TRBV5-1|TRBJ1-3
TGCGCCAGCACCCCCGGGGGCCCCTCTGGAAACACCATATATTTT
CASTPGGPSGNTIYF
>.|.|TRBV28|TRBJ2-5
TGTGCCAGCAGACTAGAGAAGCGCCAAGAGACCCAGTACTTC
CASRLEKRQETQYF
>.|.|TRBV11-3|TRBJ2-2
TGTGCCAGCAGCTTATCCACCTTGAACACCGGGGAGCTGTTTTTT
CASSLSTLNTGELFF